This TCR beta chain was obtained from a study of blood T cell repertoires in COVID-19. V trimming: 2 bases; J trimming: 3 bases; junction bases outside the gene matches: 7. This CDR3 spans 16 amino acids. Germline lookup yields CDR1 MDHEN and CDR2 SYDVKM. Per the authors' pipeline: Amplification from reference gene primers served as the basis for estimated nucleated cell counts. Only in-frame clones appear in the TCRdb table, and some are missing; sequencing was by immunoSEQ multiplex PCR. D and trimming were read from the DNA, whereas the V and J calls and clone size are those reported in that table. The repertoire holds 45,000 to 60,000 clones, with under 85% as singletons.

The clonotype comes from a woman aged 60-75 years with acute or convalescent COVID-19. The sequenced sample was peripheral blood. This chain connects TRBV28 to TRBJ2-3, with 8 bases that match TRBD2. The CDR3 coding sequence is TGTGCCAGCAGTTTAGACTTGGCGGGGGGTACAGATACGCAGTATTTT. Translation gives CASSLDLAGGTDTQYF.